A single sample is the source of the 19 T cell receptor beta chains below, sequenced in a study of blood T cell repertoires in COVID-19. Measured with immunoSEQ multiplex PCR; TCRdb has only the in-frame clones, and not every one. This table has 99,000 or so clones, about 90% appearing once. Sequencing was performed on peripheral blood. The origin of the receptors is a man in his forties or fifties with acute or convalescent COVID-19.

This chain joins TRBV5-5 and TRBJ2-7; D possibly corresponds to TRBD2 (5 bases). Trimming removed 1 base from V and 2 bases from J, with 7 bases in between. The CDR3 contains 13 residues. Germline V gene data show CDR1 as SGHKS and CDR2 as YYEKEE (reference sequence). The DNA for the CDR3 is TGTGCCAGCAGCTTGCGGACTCCCTACGAGCAGTACTTC. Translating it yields CASSLRTPYEQYF.

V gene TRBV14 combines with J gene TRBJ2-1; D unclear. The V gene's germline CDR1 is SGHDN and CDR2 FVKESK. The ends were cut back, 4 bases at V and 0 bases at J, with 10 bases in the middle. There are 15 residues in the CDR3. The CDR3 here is CASSLDISSYNEQFF. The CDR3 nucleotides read TGTGCCAGCAGCCTCGACATTAGCTCCTACAATGAGCAGTTCTTC. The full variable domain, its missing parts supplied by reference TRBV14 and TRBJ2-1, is EAGVTQFPSHSVIEKGQTVTLRCDPISGHDNLYWYRRVMGKEIKFLLHFVKESKQDESGMPNNRFLAERTGGTYSTLKVQPAELEDSGVYFCASSLDISSYNEQFFGPGTRLTVL.

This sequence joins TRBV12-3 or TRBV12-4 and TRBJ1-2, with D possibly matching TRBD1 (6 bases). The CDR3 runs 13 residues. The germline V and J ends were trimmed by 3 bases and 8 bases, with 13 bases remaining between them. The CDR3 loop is CASSFQGRRGYTF. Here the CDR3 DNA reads TGTGCCAGCAGTTTCCAGGGGCGTCGGGGCTACACCTTC.

CDR3 protein: CASSALSGRPSNEQFF. In DNA, the CDR3 is TGTGCCAGCAGTGCCCTAAGCGGGAGGCCATCTAATGAGCAGTTCTTC. V usage is TRBV2 and J usage is TRBJ2-1, with 9 bases matching TRBD2. Germline CDR1 and CDR2: SNHLY and FYNNEI. This CDR3 has 16 amino acids. The ends lost 4 bases at V and 7 bases at J; junction bases unmatched: 11.

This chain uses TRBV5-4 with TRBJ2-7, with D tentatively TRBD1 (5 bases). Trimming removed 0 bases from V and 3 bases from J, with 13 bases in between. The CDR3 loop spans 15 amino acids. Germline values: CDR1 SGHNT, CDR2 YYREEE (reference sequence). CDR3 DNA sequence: TGTGCCAGCAGCTTGGGGAACCAGGGCTTCTACGAGCAGTACTTC. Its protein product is CASSLGNQGFYEQYF.

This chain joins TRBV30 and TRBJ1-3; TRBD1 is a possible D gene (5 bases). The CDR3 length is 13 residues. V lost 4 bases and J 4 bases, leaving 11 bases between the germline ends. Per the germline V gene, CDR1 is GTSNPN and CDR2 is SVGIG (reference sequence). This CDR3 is CAWTRDRGNTIYF. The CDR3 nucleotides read TGTGCCTGGACGCGGGACCGAGGAAACACCATATATTTT.

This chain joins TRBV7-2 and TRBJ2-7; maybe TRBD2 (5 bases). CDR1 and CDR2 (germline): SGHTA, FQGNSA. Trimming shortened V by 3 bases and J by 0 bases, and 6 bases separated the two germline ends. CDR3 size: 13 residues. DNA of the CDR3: TGTGCCAGCAGCTTCGGGGACTCCTACGAGCAGTACTTC. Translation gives CASSFGDSYEQYF.

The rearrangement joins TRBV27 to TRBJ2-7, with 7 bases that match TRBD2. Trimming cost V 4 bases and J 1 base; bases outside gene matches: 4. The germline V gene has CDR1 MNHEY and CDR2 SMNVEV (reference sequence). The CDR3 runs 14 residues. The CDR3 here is CASSSNGGSYEQYF. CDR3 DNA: TGTGCCAGCAGTTCAAACGGGGGGTCCTACGAGCAGTACTTC.

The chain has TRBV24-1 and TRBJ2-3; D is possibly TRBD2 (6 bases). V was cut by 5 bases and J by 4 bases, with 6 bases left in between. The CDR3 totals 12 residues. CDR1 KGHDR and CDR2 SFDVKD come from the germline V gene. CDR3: CATSAGADTQYF. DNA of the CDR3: TGTGCCACCAGTGCGGGGGCAGATACGCAGTATTTT.

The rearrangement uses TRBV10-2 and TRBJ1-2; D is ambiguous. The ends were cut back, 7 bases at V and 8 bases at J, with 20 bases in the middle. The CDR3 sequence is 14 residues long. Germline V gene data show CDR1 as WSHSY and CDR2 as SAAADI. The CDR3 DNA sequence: TGCGCCAGCACCTCTGACTTGCAGTATTACGGCTACACCTTC. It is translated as CASTSDLQYYGYTF.

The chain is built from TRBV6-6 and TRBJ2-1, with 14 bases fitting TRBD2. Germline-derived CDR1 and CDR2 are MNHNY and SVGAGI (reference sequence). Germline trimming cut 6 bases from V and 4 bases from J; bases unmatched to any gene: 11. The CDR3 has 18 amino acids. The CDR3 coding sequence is TGTGCCAGCAGCCGACTACGGACTAGCGGGAGGATATACAATGAGCAGTTCTTC. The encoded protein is CASSRLRTSGRIYNEQFF.

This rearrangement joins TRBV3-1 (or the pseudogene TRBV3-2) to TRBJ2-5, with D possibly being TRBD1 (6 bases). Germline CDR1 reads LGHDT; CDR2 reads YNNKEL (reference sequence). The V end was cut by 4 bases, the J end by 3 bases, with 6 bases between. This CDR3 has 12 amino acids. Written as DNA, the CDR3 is TGTGCCAGCAGCCGGACAGAAGAGACCCAGTACTTC. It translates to CASSRTEETQYF.

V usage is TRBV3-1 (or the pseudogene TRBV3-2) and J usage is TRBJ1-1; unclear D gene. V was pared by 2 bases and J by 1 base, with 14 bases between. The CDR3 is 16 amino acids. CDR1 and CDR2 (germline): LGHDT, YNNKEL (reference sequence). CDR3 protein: CASSQRKPPPNTEAFF. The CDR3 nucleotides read TGTGCCAGCAGCCAAAGAAAGCCGCCCCCGAACACTGAAGCTTTCTTT.

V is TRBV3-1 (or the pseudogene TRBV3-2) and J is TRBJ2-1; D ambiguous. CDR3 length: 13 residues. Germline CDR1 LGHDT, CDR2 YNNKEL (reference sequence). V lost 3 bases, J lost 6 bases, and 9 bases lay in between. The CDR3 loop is CASSQVRVNEQFF. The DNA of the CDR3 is TGTGCCAGCAGCCAGGTTCGGGTCAATGAGCAGTTCTTC.

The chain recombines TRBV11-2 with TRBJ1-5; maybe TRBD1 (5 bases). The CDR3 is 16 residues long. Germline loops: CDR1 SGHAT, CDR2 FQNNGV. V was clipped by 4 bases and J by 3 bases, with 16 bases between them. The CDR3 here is CASSSNRGDHNQPQHF. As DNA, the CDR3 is TGTGCCAGCAGCTCAAACCGGGGGGACCACAATCAGCCCCAGCATTTT.

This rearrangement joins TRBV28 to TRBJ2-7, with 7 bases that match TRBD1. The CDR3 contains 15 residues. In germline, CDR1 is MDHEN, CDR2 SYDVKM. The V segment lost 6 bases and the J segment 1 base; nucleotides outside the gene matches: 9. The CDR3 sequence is CASSGATGQSYEQYF. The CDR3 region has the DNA TGTGCCAGCAGCGGGGCGACAGGGCAGTCCTACGAGCAGTACTTC.

Here the CDR3 reads CASTEQGAAKPNQPQHF. CDR3 sequence (DNA): TGTGCCTCCACAGAACAGGGGGCCGCAAAACCTAATCAGCCCCAGCATTTT. The chain carries TRBV19 and TRBJ1-5, with 9 bases fitting TRBD1. J lost 4 bases, V lost 11 bases, and 18 bases had no gene match. CDR3 size: 17 residues. Germline V gene data show CDR1 as LNHDA and CDR2 as SQIVND (reference sequence). The full variable domain, completed using reference TRBV19 and TRBJ1-5, is DGGITQSPKYLFRKEGQNVTLSCEQNLNHDAMYWYRQDPGQGLRLIYYSQIVNDFQKGDIAEGYSVSREKKESFPLTVTSAQKNPTAFYLCASTEQGAAKPNQPQHFGDGTRLSIL.

Written as DNA, the CDR3 is TGCGCCAGCACGCGGGAGGGCGTTGTGGGAGAGACCCAGTACTTC. Amino acid sequence: CASTREGVVGETQYF. This chain connects TRBV4-1 to TRBJ2-5; 9 positions match TRBD2. CDR1 is MGHRA and CDR2 is YSYEKL in the germline V gene. The CDR3 is made up of 15 amino acids. Trimming cost V 7 bases and J 4 bases; bases outside gene matches: 10.

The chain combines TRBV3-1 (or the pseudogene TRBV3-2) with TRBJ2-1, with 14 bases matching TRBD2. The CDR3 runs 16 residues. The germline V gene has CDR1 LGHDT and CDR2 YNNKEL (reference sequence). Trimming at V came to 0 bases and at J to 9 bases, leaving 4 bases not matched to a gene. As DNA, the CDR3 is TGTGCCAGCAGCCAAGAGGGACTAGCGGGAGAGGGTGAGCAGTTCTTC. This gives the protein CASSQEGLAGEGEQFF.